These 22 T cell receptor beta chains came from one sample sequenced in a study of blood T cells in healthy people across ages. Using a J-beta primer mix together with a sample-barcoded 5' primer, a second PCR was run for roughly 6 to 12 cycles. TCRdb fed the 5' RACE reads into MiXCR, producing one record per CDR3 protein. The profile shows 700,000 to 950,000 distinct CDR3 sequences, about 62% of them singletons. The material sequenced was blood. The receptors shown here come from a man younger than 45 in good health.

The chain links TRBV6-4 to TRBJ1-5; 9 bases align to TRBD1. After removal of 5 bases from V and 2 bases from J, the junction contained 16 bases not matched to a gene. The CDR3 is 19 amino acids. Germline CDR1 MRHNA, CDR2 SNTAGT. CDR3 in amino acids: CASSSRTGEQVIGNQPQHF. CDR3 in DNA: TGTGCCAGCAGTTCGAGGACAGGGGAACAGGTCATTGGCAATCAGCCCCAGCATTTT.

The chain carries TRBV20-1 and TRBJ2-1; 8 bases fit TRBD2. The J call may not be correct, given that the DNA end is closer to TRBJ2-7. CDR1 is DFQATT and CDR2 is SNEGSKA in the germline V gene (reference sequence). The CDR3 covers 13 residues. The CDR3 DNA is TGCAGTGCGCCGGGACTAGTTAACAATGAGCAGTACTTC. It specifies CSAPGLVNNEQYF.

This clonotype appeared a single time. The chain links TRBV15 to TRBJ2-1; TRBD1 agrees at 9 bases. The V and J ends lost 3 bases and 6 bases, in that order; junction bases with no gene match: 12. The length of the CDR3 is 17 residues. Germline V gives CDR1 LNHNV, CDR2 YYDKDF (reference sequence). The CDR3 loop reads CATSSYKLGQGGNEQFF. CDR3 DNA: TGTGCCACCAGCAGTTACAAATTGGGACAGGGAGGCAATGAGCAGTTCTTC. The full variable domain, in which reference TRBV15 and TRBJ2-1 provide the parts outside the CDR3, is DAMVIQNPRYQVTQFGKPVTLSCSQTLNHNVMYWYQQKSSQAPKLLFHYYDKDFNNEADTPDNFQSRRPNTSFCFLDIRSPGLGDTAMYLCATSSYKLGQGGNEQFFGPGTRLTVL.

V is TRBV7-2 and J is TRBJ2-7; 11 bases match TRBD2. This CDR3 spans 15 amino acids. CDR1 is SGHTA, CDR2 FQGNSA, per germline. With 4 bases clipped from V and 12 bases from J, the junction kept 14 bases outside the gene matches. CDR3: CASSSIAGGTQRAYF. The CDR3 DNA follows: TGTGCCAGCAGCTCTATAGCGGGAGGGACCCAACGCGCGTACTTC.

The rearrangement uses TRBV6-1 and TRBJ2-7, with D perhaps matching TRBD2 (5 bases). Trimming took 5 bases from V and 5 from J, leaving 19 bases between them. Germline V CDR1 and CDR2: MNHNS, SASEGT. The CDR3 sequence is 15 residues long. CDR3 DNA: TGTGCCAGCAGTAGCCCTCGGACGGGAAGGGACGAGCAGTACTTC. Protein sequence: CASSSPRTGRDEQYF.

This clonotype has a handful of counts. The V and J genes are TRBV20-1 and TRBJ2-3; 8 positions match TRBD2. The V gene's germline CDR1 is DFQATT and CDR2 SNEGSKA (reference sequence). Trimming took 6 bases from V and 4 from J; bases not matched to a gene: 12. The CDR3 is made up of 15 amino acids. Here the CDR3 DNA reads TGCAGTGCCCCTCCGGGAGGGCGCGCGGCAGATACGCAGTATTTT. It yields the protein CSAPPGGRAADTQYF.

This rearrangement joins TRBV2 to TRBJ2-5; maybe TRBD1 (5 bases). The CDR3 length is 14 residues. The germline gives CDR1 SNHLY, CDR2 FYNNEI. Between the trimmed V and J ends, which lost 6 bases and 3 bases, there was a span of 14 bases. CDR3 loop: CASSAVTEKETQYF. CDR3 bases: TGTGCCAGCAGCGCCGTGACAGAGAAAGAGACCCAGTACTTC.

This clonotype was observed a handful of times. The rearrangement uses TRBV7-2 and TRBJ1-5; possible D gene TRBD1, 5 bases. Germline loops: CDR1 SGHTA, CDR2 FQGNSA. The length of the CDR3 is 13 residues. Trimming stripped 5 bases from V and 11 bases from J, with 16 bases between. DNA of the CDR3: TGTGCCAGCAGCGAGCGGGGCGCCACCGCCCAGCATTTT. Amino acid sequence: CASSERGATAQHF. The full variable domain, its missing parts supplied by reference TRBV7-2 and TRBJ1-5, is GAGVSQSPSNKVTEKGKDVELRCDPISGHTALYWYRQSLGQGLEFLIYFQGNSAPDKSGLPSDRFSAERTGGSVSTLTIQRTQQEDSAVYLCASSERGATAQHFGDGTRLSIL.

This clonotype was observed a handful of times. One end of the junction does not line up with germline, which may come from a read error. The V and J genes are TRBV27 and TRBJ1-2; D might be TRBD1 (6 bases). The germline V gene encodes CDR1 MNHEY and CDR2 SMNVEV (reference sequence). CDR3 length: 13 amino acids. The CDR3 here is CASSLSGAGGYTF. CDR3 sequence (DNA): TGTGCCAGCAGTCTATCGGGGGCGGGAGGCTACACCTTC.

This chain joins TRBV7-9 and TRBJ2-4; 12 bases align to TRBD1. This CDR3 is 15 amino acids long. V was pared by 3 bases and J by 13 bases, with 10 bases of the junction left unmatched. From germline, CDR1 is SEHNR and CDR2 FQNEAQ (reference sequence). This CDR3 is CASSFSGQGAHEQYF. The CDR3 DNA reads TGTGCCAGCAGCTTCTCGGGACAGGGGGCGCATGAGCAGTACTTC.

The chain employs TRBV9 and TRBJ2-7, with TRBD1 as a possible D gene (5 bases). Between the trimmed V and J ends, which lost 3 bases and 2 bases, there was a span of 9 bases. The CDR3 is made up of 13 amino acids. CDR1 is SGDLS and CDR2 is YYNGEE in the germline V gene. CDR3 amino acids: CASSEGSTYEQYF. The CDR3 DNA reads TGTGCCAGCAGCGAGGGGTCGACCTACGAGCAGTACTTC.

V usage is TRBV6-1 and J usage is TRBJ2-3; D call uncertain. Trimming took 7 bases from V and 3 from J, leaving 17 bases between them. Germline values: CDR1 MNHNS, CDR2 SASEGT. The CDR3 has 15 residues. The CDR3 nucleotides read TGTGCCAGCACCCGGGCCCCCTTCGGGACAGATACGCAGTATTTT. Translated: CASTRAPFGTDTQYF.

This clonotype was seen repeatedly, ten times or more. The chain couples TRBV7-9 to TRBJ2-3; unclear D gene. The CDR3 is made up of 13 amino acids. Germline CDR1 reads SEHNR; CDR2 reads FQNEAQ (reference sequence). Trimming left V 5 bases short and J 2 bases short, with 8 bases between. CDR3 sequence: CASSKDPTDTQYF. CDR3 in DNA: TGTGCCAGCAGCAAAGACCCCACAGATACGCAGTATTTT. Complete variable domain (other parts from reference TRBV7-9 and TRBJ2-3): DTGVSQNPRHKITKRGQNVTFRCDPISEHNRLYWYRQTLGQGPEFLTYFQNEAQLEKSRLLSDRFSAERPKGSFSTLEIQRTEQGDSAMYLCASSKDPTDTQYFGPGTRLTVL.

J is TRBJ2-1 and V is TRBV20-1, with 13 bases that match TRBD2. This CDR3 comprises 15 residues. V lost 6 bases and J lost 4; bases outside the gene matches: 6. Germline V gene data show CDR1 as DFQATT and CDR2 as SNEGSKA (reference sequence). CDR3 in DNA: TGCAGTGCACCAGGACTAGCGGGAGTGTACAATGAGCAGTTCTTC. It codes for CSAPGLAGVYNEQFF.

The chain recombines TRBV2 with TRBJ2-7; no clear D gene. The CDR3 totals 14 residues. Trimming removed 4 bases from V and 3 bases from J, with 13 bases in between. Germline V gives CDR1 SNHLY, CDR2 FYNNEI. This chain's CDR3 is CASSARTDHYEQYF. For the CDR3, the DNA is TGTGCCAGCAGTGCTAGGACGGACCACTACGAGCAGTACTTC.

This sequence joins TRBV3-1 and TRBJ2-3; D perhaps matches TRBD2 (5 bases). Per the germline V gene, CDR1 is LGHDT and CDR2 is YNNKEL (reference sequence). There are 14 residues in the CDR3. Trimming left V 1 base short and J 5 bases short, with 10 bases between. Here the CDR3 DNA reads TGTGCCAGCAGCCAAGTCTCAGGAGGAGATACGCAGTATTTT. It specifies CASSQVSGGDTQYF.

The chain uses TRBV4-2 and TRBJ2-5, with 9 bases that match TRBD2. This CDR3 has 14 residues. The trim removed 4 bases at V and 3 bases at J, leaving 3 bases unmatched. The germline V gene encodes CDR1 LGHNA and CDR2 YNFKEQ. The CDR3 bases are TGTGCCAGCAGCCCACTAGCGGGTGAAGAGACCCAGTACTTC. It encodes CASSPLAGEETQYF.

This chain links TRBV21-1 with TRBJ1-1. TRBV21-1 is a recognized pseudogene. The CDR3 covers 12 residues. CDR3 amino acids: CARIVGNTEAFF. CDR3 in DNA: TGTGCCAGGATAGTAGGGAACACTGAAGCTTTCTTT.

This clonotype has more than one count but fewer than ten. The chain joins TRBV12-3 or TRBV12-4 to TRBJ2-5; D assignment may be TRBD1 or TRBD2 (6 bases each). This CDR3 is 14 amino acids long. The V end lost 3 bases, the J end lost 5 bases, and 13 bases lay between the germline ends. As DNA, the CDR3 is TGTGCCAGCAGTTTCAGGAGGGGGAGCGAGACCCAGTACTTC. It translates to CASSFRRGSETQYF.

This chain uses TRBV21-1 with TRBJ2-7; the D call in the table, TRBD1, was not verified against the DNA. TRBV21-1 is a documented pseudogene. This CDR3 is built from 15 residues. The DNA of the CDR3 is TGTGCCAGCAGCACACAGGACAGGAGCTCCTACGAGCAGTACTTC. Amino acid sequence: CASSTQDRSSYEQYF.

The chain joins TRBV12-3 or TRBV12-4 to TRBJ2-3; D is perhaps TRBD1 or TRBD2 (7 bases each). Trimming took off 7 bases at V and 5 bases at J, with 13 bases between the two ends. This CDR3 spans 13 amino acids. The CDR3 DNA follows: TGTGCCAGCACAGGGGGGGCCGGAGATACGCAGTATTTT. Protein sequence: CASTGGAGDTQYF.

This clonotype appeared a few times. The rearrangement joins TRBV29-1 to TRBJ2-1; the D is unclear. The CDR3 runs to 11 residues. Trimming shortened V by 4 bases and J by 10 bases, and 11 bases separated the two germline ends. CDR1 SQVTM and CDR2 ANQGSEA come from the germline V gene. CDR3 sequence (DNA): TGCAGCGTTGGGATAGCCGGGGAGCAGTTCTTC. Protein product: CSVGIAGEQFF.